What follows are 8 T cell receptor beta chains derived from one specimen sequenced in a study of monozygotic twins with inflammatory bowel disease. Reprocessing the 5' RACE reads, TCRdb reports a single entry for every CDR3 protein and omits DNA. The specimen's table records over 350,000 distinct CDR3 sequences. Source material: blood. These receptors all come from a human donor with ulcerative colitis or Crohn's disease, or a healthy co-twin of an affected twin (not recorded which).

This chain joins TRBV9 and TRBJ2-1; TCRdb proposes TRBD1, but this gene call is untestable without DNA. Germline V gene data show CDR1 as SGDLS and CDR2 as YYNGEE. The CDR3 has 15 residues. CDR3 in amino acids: CASSVEGQGWGEQFF.

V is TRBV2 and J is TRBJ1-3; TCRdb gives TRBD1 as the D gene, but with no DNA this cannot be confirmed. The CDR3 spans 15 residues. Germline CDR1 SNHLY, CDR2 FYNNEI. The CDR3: CASRTGTGLVYTIYF.

The CDR3 spells CASSEWGSPASTDTQYF. The J gene is TRBJ2-3, the V gene TRBV25-1; with no DNA, the TCRdb D assignment of TRBD1 cannot be verified. Germline lookup yields CDR1 MGHDK and CDR2 SYGVNS. The CDR3 has 17 amino acids. The full variable domain, with the rest looked up from reference TRBV25-1 and TRBJ2-3, is EADIYQTPRYLVIGTGKKITLECSQTMGHDKMYWYQQDPGMELHLIHYSYGVNSTEKGDLSSESTVSRIRTEHFPLTLESARPSHTSQYLCASSEWGSPASTDTQYFGPGTRLTVL.

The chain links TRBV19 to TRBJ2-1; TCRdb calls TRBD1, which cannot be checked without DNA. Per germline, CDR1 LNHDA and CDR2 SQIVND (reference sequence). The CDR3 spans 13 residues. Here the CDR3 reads CASSIVGTNEQFF.

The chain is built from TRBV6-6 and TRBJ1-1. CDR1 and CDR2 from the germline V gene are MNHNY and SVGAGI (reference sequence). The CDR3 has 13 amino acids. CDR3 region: CASTAVGNTEAFF.

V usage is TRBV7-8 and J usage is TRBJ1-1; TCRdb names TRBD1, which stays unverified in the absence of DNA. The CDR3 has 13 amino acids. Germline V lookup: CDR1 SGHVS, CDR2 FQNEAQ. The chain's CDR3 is CASSEQGRTEAFF.

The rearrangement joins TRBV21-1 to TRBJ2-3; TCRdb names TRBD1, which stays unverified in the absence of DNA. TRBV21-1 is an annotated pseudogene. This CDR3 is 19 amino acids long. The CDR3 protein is CASSKYSGTGAISADTQYF.

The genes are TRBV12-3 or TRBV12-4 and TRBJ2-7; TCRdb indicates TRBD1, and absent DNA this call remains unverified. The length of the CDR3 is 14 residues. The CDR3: CASRQTGPSYEQYF.